The 27 T cell receptor beta chains below were found in one sample sequenced in a study of post-analysis software for immune sequencing data. Study results and limitations: Five or six TRBV segments, TRBV5-6, TRBV5-1 and TRBV20-1 among them, were found more frequent in patients than controls.

No cognate antigen is known for these TCRs. Prepared TCR beta cDNA libraries contained unique molecular identifiers. A single record per CDR3 protein comes from TCRdb applying MiXCR to the PCR reads. The sample gives hundreds of thousands of distinct CDR3 sequences, over 45% of which show up once; around 11% is in the top ten. Source material: blood. Receptor source: a girl aged 2-10 years with multiple sclerosis.

This clonotype was seen many times. The V gene is TRBV3-1, the J gene TRBJ2-5; D remains unclear. Per the germline V gene, CDR1 is LGHDT and CDR2 is YNNKEL (reference sequence). CDR3 length equals 17 residues. V was clipped by 0 bases and J by 2 bases, with 16 bases between them. The CDR3 region is CASSQESGSTAQETQYF. CDR3 nucleotide sequence: TGTGCCAGCAGCCAAGAAAGTGGGTCGACCGCTCAAGAGACCCAGTACTTC.

For the CDR3, the DNA is TGCAGCGTTGATGTTGGGATAGATACGCAGTATTTT. This codes for CSVDVGIDTQYF. This chain links TRBV29-1 with TRBJ2-3; D remains unclear. CDR3 length equals 12 residues. CDR1 and CDR2 from the germline V gene are SQVTM and ANQGSEA. V was pared by 3 bases and J by 5 bases, with 9 bases between.

This chain links TRBV7-2 with TRBJ1-2, with TRBD1 as a possible D gene (5 bases). V was clipped by 5 bases and J by 2 bases, with 12 bases between them. This CDR3 comprises 14 residues. Germline CDR1 reads SGHTA; CDR2 reads FQGNSA. CDR3: CASSLSPGNYGYTF. In nucleotides, the CDR3 is TGTGCCAGCAGCCTCTCTCCAGGGAACTATGGCTACACCTTC.

The V gene is TRBV5-4, the J gene TRBJ2-7; D assignment may be TRBD1 or TRBD2 (5 bases each). The CDR3 is made up of 16 amino acids. The V and J ends lost 3 bases and 3 bases respectively, with 19 bases between them. CDR1 SGHNT and CDR2 YYREEE come from the germline V gene (reference sequence). The CDR3 is CASSSPRPGTYYEQYF. CDR3 DNA: TGTGCCAGCAGCTCGCCTCGGCCGGGGACCTACTACGAGCAGTACTTC.

This sequence joins TRBV20-1 and TRBJ2-3, with D unclear. The V gene's germline CDR1 is DFQATT and CDR2 SNEGSKA (reference sequence). Trimming shortened V by 6 bases and J by 3 bases, and 10 bases separated the two germline ends. The CDR3 has 12 residues. The CDR3 nucleotides are TGCAGTGCCCACGCCGCTACAGATACGCAGTATTTT. Its translation is CSAHAATDTQYF.

This clonotype came up once. The chain uses TRBV5-1 and TRBJ2-1; D possibly uses TRBD1 or TRBD2 (5 bases each). Per the germline V gene, CDR1 is SGHRS and CDR2 is YFSETQ. Trimming removed 2 bases at V and 6 bases at J, with 12 bases between. The CDR3 is made up of 14 amino acids. The CDR3 spells CASSFRDGANEQFF. CDR3 DNA sequence: TGCGCCAGCAGCTTCCGGGACGGTGCCAATGAGCAGTTCTTC.

J is TRBJ1-5 and V is TRBV20-1; unclear D gene. Germline V CDR1 and CDR2: DFQATT, SNEGSKA (reference sequence). This CDR3 region has 14 residues. V was trimmed by 3 bases and J by 1 base, leaving 10 bases between them. CDR3 protein: CSARRDSSNQPQHF. CDR3 coding DNA: TGCAGTGCTAGGCGCGATTCAAGCAATCAGCCCCAGCATTTT.

The chain carries TRBV5-5 and TRBJ2-1; TRBD1 is a possible D gene (6 bases). Trimming left V 1 base short and J 8 bases short, with 16 bases between. The CDR3 spans 15 residues. Germline loops: CDR1 SGHKS, CDR2 YYEKEE (reference sequence). CDR3 region: CASSLRPFRGDEQFF. As DNA, the CDR3 is TGTGCCAGCAGCTTGCGACCATTCAGGGGTGATGAGCAGTTCTTC.

This sequence joins TRBV12-3 or TRBV12-4 and TRBJ2-1, with 8 bases aligning to TRBD1. V gave up 6 bases and J gave up 7 bases; unmatched junction bases: 14. CDR3 length: 16 residues. The CDR3 spells CASRTAGGSLRNEQFF. The DNA for the CDR3 is TGTGCCAGCAGGACAGCAGGGGGCAGTCTCCGTAATGAGCAGTTCTTC.

This clonotype showed up many times. The gene calls are TRBV7-2 and TRBJ1-1; D not certain. Trimming removed 1 base from V and 0 bases from J, with 3 bases in between. The CDR3 is made up of 13 amino acids. Looked up from germline, CDR1 is SGHTA and CDR2 is FQGNSA. CDR3 amino acids: CASSLGMNTEAFF. The CDR3 DNA follows: TGTGCCAGCAGCTTAGGGATGAACACTGAAGCTTTCTTT.

The chain is built from TRBV20-1 and TRBJ2-1, with 8 nucleotides matching TRBD2. The tail of the sequence fits TRBJ2-7 better, so the J call may be wrong. The CDR3 consists of 15 residues. CDR1 and CDR2 (germline): DFQATT, SNEGSKA (reference sequence). The CDR3 DNA follows: TGCAGTGCTGGCCGGAGCGGGGGCCCGGGGAATGAGCAGTACTTC. It translates to CSAGRSGGPGNEQYF.

The rearrangement links TRBV30 to TRBJ2-5, with D perhaps TRBD2 (5 bases). V lost 1 base, J lost 5 bases, and 17 bases lay in between. The CDR3 extends over 15 amino acids. Germline assignment: CDR1 GTSNPN and CDR2 SVGIG (reference sequence). CDR3 sequence reads: CAWSGQRITLETQYF. CDR3 DNA: TGTGCCTGGAGTGGGCAGCGGATTACCTTGGAGACCCAGTACTTC.

The chain employs TRBV5-1 and TRBJ1-2; D gene ambiguous. Between the trimmed V and J ends, which lost 4 bases and 4 bases, there was a span of 14 bases. The CDR3 consists of 14 residues. Germline V gene sequence: CDR1 SGHRS, CDR2 YFSETQ. CDR3 DNA sequence: TGCGCCAGCAGCCTCACCGCCCTAGCCTATGGCTACACCTTC. Translation: CASSLTALAYGYTF.

This clonotype was observed a single time. A read error may produce the germline difference seen at one junction end. The chain is built from TRBV18 and TRBJ2-7; perhaps D is TRBD1 or TRBD2 (6 bases each). There are 16 residues in the CDR3. Germline assignment: CDR1 KGHSH and CDR2 LQKENI. CDR3 sequence: CASTPLGERGVYEQYF. The CDR3 nucleotides are TGTGCCAGCACACCACTTGGCGAAAGGGGGGTTTACGAGCAGTACTTC.

This rearrangement joins TRBV11-2 to TRBJ2-1; 7 positions agree with TRBD2. Germline CDR1 reads SGHAT; CDR2 reads FQNNGV. Trimming removed 5 bases from V and 6 bases from J; junction bases left unmatched: 10. This CDR3 is 15 amino acids long. CDR3 protein: CASSGASGGTNEQFF. The CDR3 coding sequence is TGTGCCAGCAGCGGGGCTAGCGGCGGCACCAATGAGCAGTTCTTC.

This chain joins TRBV4-1 and TRBJ1-6; the D gene is possibly TRBD1 (6 bases). In germline, CDR1 is MGHRA, CDR2 YSYEKL. This CDR3 contains 17 residues. The ends were cut back, 2 bases at V and 5 bases at J, with 16 bases in the middle. CDR3 sequence: CASSQQGRTGHNSPLHF. The CDR3 nucleotides read TGCGCCAGCAGCCAACAGGGGCGAACAGGGCATAATTCACCCCTCCACTTT.

The chain combines TRBV7-2 with TRBJ2-3; 8 bases align to TRBD2. There are 14 residues in the CDR3. Unmatched junction bases numbered 5, after V lost 4 bases and J lost 5 bases. Germline V gene data show CDR1 as SGHTA and CDR2 as FQGNSA. CDR3 DNA sequence: TGTGCCAGCAGCTCCGTCACTAGCGGAGATACGCAGTATTTT. It encodes CASSSVTSGDTQYF.

V and J are TRBV7-2 and TRBJ2-7, with D tentatively TRBD2 (6 bases). The J call is doubtful: the DNA matches TRBJ2-5 better. The germline CDR1 and CDR2 sequences are SGHTA and FQGNSA. This CDR3 is built from 15 residues. In DNA form, the CDR3 reads TGTGCCAGCAGCTTAAGTCGGGTTGGAGGGGAGACCCAGTACTTC. This translates into CASSLSRVGGETQYF.

This chain connects TRBV7-2 to TRBJ2-2, with 12 bases matching TRBD2. In germline, CDR1 is SGHTA, CDR2 FQGNSA. The CDR3 has 19 residues. The ends lost 1 base at V and 4 bases at J; junction bases unmatched: 10. The chain's CDR3 is CASSLDRLAGEFPTGELFF. The DNA for the CDR3 is TGTGCCAGCAGCTTAGACCGACTAGCGGGAGAGTTTCCCACCGGGGAGCTGTTTTTT.

V gene TRBV7-2 combines with J gene TRBJ2-1, with 9 nucleotides matching TRBD2. The CDR3 sequence is 16 residues long. CDR1 SGHTA and CDR2 FQGNSA come from the germline V gene. Trimming removed 6 bases from V and 1 base from J; junction bases left unmatched: 7. The CDR3 here is CASRYSSGASYNEQFF. Here the CDR3 DNA reads TGTGCCAGCAGGTATTCTAGCGGGGCTTCCTACAATGAGCAGTTCTTC.

This chain connects TRBV7-3 to TRBJ2-5; 7 positions match TRBD2. The trim removed 0 bases at V and 2 bases at J, leaving 6 bases unmatched. CDR1 and CDR2 from the germline V gene are SGHTA and FQGTGA. The CDR3 length is 16 residues. For the CDR3, the DNA is TGTGCCAGCAGCTTAACGGGAGGTAGCGGGCAAGAGACCCAGTACTTC. As protein: CASSLTGGSGQETQYF.

The CDR3 DNA reads TGCGCCAGCAGCCTAGCGGGAGCTAACGCCAATGAGCAGTTCTTC. Amino acids: CASSLAGANANEQFF. The chain employs TRBV10-2 and TRBJ2-1, with 10 bases that match TRBD2. Per the germline V gene, CDR1 is WSHSY and CDR2 is SAAADI. V lost 6 bases, J lost 6 bases, and 8 bases stayed unmatched. The CDR3 is made up of 15 amino acids.

V and J are TRBV15 and TRBJ2-1; 10 positions agree with TRBD1. The CDR3 length is 16 residues. Germline trimming cut 3 bases from V and 1 base from J; bases unmatched to any gene: 3. Germline lookup yields CDR1 LNHNV and CDR2 YYDKDF (reference sequence). The CDR3 loop is CATSRRDRGSYNEQFF. CDR3 nucleotide sequence: TGTGCCACCAGCAGGAGGGACAGGGGTTCCTACAATGAGCAGTTCTTC.

This clonotype was counted a few times. The chain couples TRBV29-1 to TRBJ2-1; possibly TRBD1 or TRBD2 for D (7 bases each). Germline CDR1 is SQVTM and CDR2 is ANQGSEA. This CDR3 has 13 residues. Trimming removed 7 bases from V and 9 bases from J, with 19 bases in between. In DNA form, the CDR3 reads TGCAGCGGGAGGACAGGCTCGGGGGGTGAGCAGTTCTTC. Residues: CSGRTGSGGEQFF.

The chain carries TRBV24-1 and TRBJ1-5; no firm D call. V was clipped by 9 bases and J by 0 bases, with 14 bases between them. CDR1 is KGHDR and CDR2 is SFDVKD in the germline V gene. The CDR3 loop spans 15 amino acids. CDR3 coding DNA: TGTGCCACCCAAGCAGGTTTATATAGCAATCAGCCCCAGCATTTT. It translates to CATQAGLYSNQPQHF.

V gene TRBV28 combines with J gene TRBJ1-2; 8 nucleotides align to TRBD1. Losses at the gene ends were 5 bases for V and 8 bases for J; bases not matched to a gene: 10. The V gene's germline CDR1 is MDHEN and CDR2 SYDVKM. The CDR3 has 14 amino acids. This CDR3 reads CASSQRQGLPGYTF. DNA for the CDR3: TGTGCCAGCAGTCAACGACAGGGGCTCCCCGGCTACACCTTC.

The table lists this clonotype with a few counts. V and J are TRBV6-2 or TRBV6-3 and TRBJ1-2; a weak D match, TRBD1 (6 bases). V was shortened by 0 bases and J by 4 bases, with 12 bases between the two germline ends. Germline lookup yields CDR1 MNHEY and CDR2 SVGEGT. This CDR3 is built from 15 residues. The CDR3 reads CASSYSGTTPYGYTF. For the CDR3, the DNA is TGTGCCAGCAGTTACTCCGGGACAACACCCTATGGCTACACCTTC.